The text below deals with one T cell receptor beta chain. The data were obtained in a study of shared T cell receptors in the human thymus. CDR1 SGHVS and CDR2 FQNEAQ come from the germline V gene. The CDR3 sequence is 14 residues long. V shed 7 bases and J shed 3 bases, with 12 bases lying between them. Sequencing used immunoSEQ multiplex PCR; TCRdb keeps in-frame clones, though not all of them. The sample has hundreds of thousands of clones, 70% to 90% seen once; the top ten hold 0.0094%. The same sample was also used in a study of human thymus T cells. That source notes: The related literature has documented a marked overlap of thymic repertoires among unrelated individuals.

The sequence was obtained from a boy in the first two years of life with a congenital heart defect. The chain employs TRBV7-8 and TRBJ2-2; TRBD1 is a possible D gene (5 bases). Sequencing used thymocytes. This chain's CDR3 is CASNLTGYTGELFF. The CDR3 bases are TGTGCCAGCAACCTAACAGGTTACACCGGGGAGCTGTTTTTT.